Presented here are 7 T cell receptor beta chains from one specimen sequenced in a study of blood T cell repertoires in COVID-19. TCRdb's copy holds only in-frame clones and misses some; the assay was immunoSEQ multiplex PCR. Of about 74,000 clones detected, almost 90% appear once; the ten largest clones hold 1.5% to 2.5%. The sequenced material came from peripheral blood. These receptors all stem from a woman older than 75 with active or convalescent COVID-19.

This clone showed up just once. This chain joins TRBV4-1 and TRBJ1-2; D is unclear. The CDR3 runs to 15 residues. Trimming removed 0 bases from V and 3 bases from J, with 11 bases in between. Looked up from germline, CDR1 is MGHRA and CDR2 is YSYEKL. The CDR3 DNA reads TGCGCCAGCAGCCAAGATAACAGAGAATACTATGGCTACACCTTC. Protein product: CASSQDNREYYGYTF.

The chain combines TRBV27 with TRBJ1-5; possible D gene TRBD1, 5 bases. Between the trimmed V and J ends, which lost 6 bases and 5 bases, there was a span of 20 bases. CDR3 length: 16 amino acids. CDR1 MNHEY and CDR2 SMNVEV come from the germline V gene (reference sequence). CDR3 sequence (DNA): TGTGCCAGCAGCCCGGCGGGGGGGTCAATCGATCAGCCCCAGCATTTT. Its translation: CASSPAGGSIDQPQHF.

The chain recombines TRBV27 with TRBJ2-3; D ambiguous. V was cut by 5 bases and J by 2 bases, with 8 bases left in between. Germline loops: CDR1 MNHEY, CDR2 SMNVEV (reference sequence). CDR3 length: 13 amino acids. This CDR3 is CASSGDFTDTQYF. The CDR3 DNA is TGTGCCAGCAGTGGAGACTTCACAGATACGCAGTATTTT.

This chain joins TRBV4-1 and TRBJ2-1; 9 positions agree with TRBD2. The CDR3 consists of 18 residues. The junction had 12 bases not matched to a gene; V was cut back by 1 base and J by 5 bases. CDR1 is MGHRA and CDR2 is YSYEKL in the germline V gene. The CDR3 bases are TGCGCCAGCAGCCAAGCTTTAGGGGGACTAGCCGTGCACAATGAGCAGTTCTTC. Amino acid sequence: CASSQALGGLAVHNEQFF.

This clone has only one observation. The J gene is TRBJ1-3, the V gene TRBV18; the D is unclear. Looked up from germline, CDR1 is KGHSH and CDR2 is LQKENI. Trimming took 6 bases from V and 4 from J, leaving 19 bases between them. The CDR3 spans 16 residues. CDR3 protein: CASSRTSGGSGNTIYF. CDR3 nucleotides: TGTGCCAGCTCCCGCACCTCTGGCGGAAGCGGAAACACCATATATTTT.

The rearrangement uses TRBV4-1 and TRBJ1-4; 9 bases fit TRBD1. Germline V lookup: CDR1 MGHRA, CDR2 YSYEKL. The ends lost 1 base at V and 5 bases at J; junction bases unmatched: 2. The CDR3 is made up of 15 amino acids. The CDR3: CASSQAGTGNEKLFF. The CDR3 nucleotides read TGCGCCAGCAGCCAAGCCGGGACAGGGAATGAAAAACTGTTTTTT.

The chain carries TRBV5-8 and TRBJ1-2; 10 bases fit TRBD1. With V trimmed by 3 bases and J by 4 bases, 3 bases remained unmatched. The CDR3 has 14 amino acids. Looked up from germline, CDR1 is SGHTS and CDR2 is YDEGEE. Written as DNA, the CDR3 is TGTGCCAGCAGCTGGGACAGGGGCTCCTATGGCTACACCTTC. It encodes CASSWDRGSYGYTF.